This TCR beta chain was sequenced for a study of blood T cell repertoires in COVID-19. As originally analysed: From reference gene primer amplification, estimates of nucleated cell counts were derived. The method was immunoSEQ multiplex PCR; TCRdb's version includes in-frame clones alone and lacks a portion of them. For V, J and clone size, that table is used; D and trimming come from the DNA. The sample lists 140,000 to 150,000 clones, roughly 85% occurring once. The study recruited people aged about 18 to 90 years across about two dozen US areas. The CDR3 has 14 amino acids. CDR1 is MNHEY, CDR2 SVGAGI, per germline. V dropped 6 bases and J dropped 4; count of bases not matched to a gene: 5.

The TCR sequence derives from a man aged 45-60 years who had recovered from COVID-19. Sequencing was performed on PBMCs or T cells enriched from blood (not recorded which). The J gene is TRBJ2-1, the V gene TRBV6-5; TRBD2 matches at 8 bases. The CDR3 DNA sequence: TGTGCCAGCAGATTTAGCGGGACGTACAATGAGCAGTTCTTC. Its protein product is CASRFSGTYNEQFF.